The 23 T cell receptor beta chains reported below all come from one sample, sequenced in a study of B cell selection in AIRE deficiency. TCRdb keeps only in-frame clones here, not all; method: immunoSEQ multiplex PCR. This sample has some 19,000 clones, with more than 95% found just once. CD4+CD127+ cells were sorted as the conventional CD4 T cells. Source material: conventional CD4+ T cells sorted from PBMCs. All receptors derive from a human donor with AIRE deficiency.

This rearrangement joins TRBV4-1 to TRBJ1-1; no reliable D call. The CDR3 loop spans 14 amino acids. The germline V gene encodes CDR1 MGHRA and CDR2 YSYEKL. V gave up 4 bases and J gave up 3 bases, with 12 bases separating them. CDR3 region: CASSLRGGDTEAFF. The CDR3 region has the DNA TGCGCCAGCAGCCTGCGAGGTGGGGACACTGAAGCTTTCTTT.

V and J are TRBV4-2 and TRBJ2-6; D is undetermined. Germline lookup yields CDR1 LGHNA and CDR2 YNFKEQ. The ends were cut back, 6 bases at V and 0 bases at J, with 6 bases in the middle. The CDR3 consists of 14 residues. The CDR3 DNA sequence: TGTGCCAGCAGTATCATCTCTGGGGCCAACGTCCTGACTTTC. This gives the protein CASSIISGANVLTF.

The CDR3 loop is CASYGTGHYSNQPQHF. In DNA, the CDR3 is TGTGCCAGCTACGGGACAGGGCATTATAGCAATCAGCCCCAGCATTTT. The V and J genes are TRBV28 and TRBJ1-5, with 9 bases lining up with TRBD1. CDR1 and CDR2 from the germline V gene are MDHEN and SYDVKM. V trimming: 8 bases; J trimming: 0 bases; junction bases outside the gene matches: 8. CDR3 length: 16 residues.

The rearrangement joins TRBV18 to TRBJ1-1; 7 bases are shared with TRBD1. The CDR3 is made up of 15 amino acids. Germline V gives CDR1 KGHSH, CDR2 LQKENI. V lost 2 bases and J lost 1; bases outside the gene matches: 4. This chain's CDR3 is CASSPLTGANTEAFF. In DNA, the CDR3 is TGTGCCAGCTCACCATTAACAGGGGCGAACACTGAAGCTTTCTTT.

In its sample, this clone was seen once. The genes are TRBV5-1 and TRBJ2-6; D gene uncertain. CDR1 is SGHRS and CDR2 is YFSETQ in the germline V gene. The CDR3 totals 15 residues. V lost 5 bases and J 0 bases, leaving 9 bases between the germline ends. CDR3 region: CASSYTSSGANVLTF. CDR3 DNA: TGCGCCAGCAGTTACACAAGCTCTGGGGCCAACGTCCTGACTTTC.

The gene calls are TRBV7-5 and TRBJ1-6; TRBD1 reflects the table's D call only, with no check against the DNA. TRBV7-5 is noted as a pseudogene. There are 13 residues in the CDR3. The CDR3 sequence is CASSGQANSPLHF. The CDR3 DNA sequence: TGTGCCAGCAGCGGACAGGCTAATTCACCCCTCCACTTT.

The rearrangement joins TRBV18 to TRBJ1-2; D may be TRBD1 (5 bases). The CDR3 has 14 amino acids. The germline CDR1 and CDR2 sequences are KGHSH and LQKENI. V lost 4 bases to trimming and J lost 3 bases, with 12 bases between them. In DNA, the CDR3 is TGTGCCAGCTCACTTCAGGGACCCCACTATGGCTACACCTTC. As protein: CASSLQGPHYGYTF.

CDR3 sequence reads: CASRRRDRDNSPLHF. The CDR3 bases are TGTGCCAGCAGGCGCCGGGACAGAGATAATTCACCCCTCCACTTT. The chain is built from TRBV28 and TRBJ1-6; 7 nucleotides align to TRBD1. V shed 6 bases and J 5 bases; nucleotides not matched to a gene: 7. Per germline, CDR1 MDHEN and CDR2 SYDVKM. This CDR3 is built from 15 residues.

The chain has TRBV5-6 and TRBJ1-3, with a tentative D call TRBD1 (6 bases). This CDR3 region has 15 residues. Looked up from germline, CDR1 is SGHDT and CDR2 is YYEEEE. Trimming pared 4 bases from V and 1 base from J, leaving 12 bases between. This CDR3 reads CASSTGFRSGNTIYF. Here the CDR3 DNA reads TGTGCCAGCAGCACAGGGTTCAGGTCTGGAAACACCATATATTTT.

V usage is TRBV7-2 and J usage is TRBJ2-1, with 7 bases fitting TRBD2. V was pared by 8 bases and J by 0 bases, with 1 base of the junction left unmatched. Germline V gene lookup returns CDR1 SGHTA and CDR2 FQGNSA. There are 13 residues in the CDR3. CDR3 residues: CASRGDSYNEQFF. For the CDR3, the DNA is TGTGCCAGCCGGGGGGACTCCTACAATGAGCAGTTCTTC.

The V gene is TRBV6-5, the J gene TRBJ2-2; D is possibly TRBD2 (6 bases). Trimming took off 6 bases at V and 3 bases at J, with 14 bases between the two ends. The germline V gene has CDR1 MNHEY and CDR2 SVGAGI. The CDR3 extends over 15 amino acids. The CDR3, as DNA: TGTGCCAGCAGGGCGACTAGGACCGACACCGGGGAGCTGTTTTTT. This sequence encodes CASRATRTDTGELFF.

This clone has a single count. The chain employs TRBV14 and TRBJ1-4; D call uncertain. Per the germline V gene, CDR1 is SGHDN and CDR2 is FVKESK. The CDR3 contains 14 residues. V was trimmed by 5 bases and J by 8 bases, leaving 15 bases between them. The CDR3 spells CASSAGPVGEKLFF. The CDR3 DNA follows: TGTGCCAGCAGCGCAGGACCGGTAGGGGAAAAACTGTTTTTT.

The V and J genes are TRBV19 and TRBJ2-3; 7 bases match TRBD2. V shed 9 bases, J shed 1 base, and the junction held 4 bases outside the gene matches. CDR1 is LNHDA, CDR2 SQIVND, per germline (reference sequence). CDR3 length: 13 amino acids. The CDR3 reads CASRRGGTDTQYF. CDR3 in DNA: TGTGCCAGCCGCCGGGGGGGCACAGATACGCAGTATTTT. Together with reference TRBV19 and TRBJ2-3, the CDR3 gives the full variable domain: DGGITQSPKYLFRKEGQNVTLSCEQNLNHDAMYWYRQDPGQGLRLIYYSQIVNDFQKGDIAEGYSVSREKKESFPLTVTSAQKNPTAFYLCASRRGGTDTQYFGPGTRLTVL.

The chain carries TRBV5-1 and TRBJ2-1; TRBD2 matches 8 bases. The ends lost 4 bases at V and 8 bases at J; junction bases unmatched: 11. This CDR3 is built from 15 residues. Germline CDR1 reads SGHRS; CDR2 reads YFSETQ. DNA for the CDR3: TGCGCCAGCAGCCCTCTACCAGCGGGAGAATATGAGCAGTTCTTC. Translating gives CASSPLPAGEYEQFF.

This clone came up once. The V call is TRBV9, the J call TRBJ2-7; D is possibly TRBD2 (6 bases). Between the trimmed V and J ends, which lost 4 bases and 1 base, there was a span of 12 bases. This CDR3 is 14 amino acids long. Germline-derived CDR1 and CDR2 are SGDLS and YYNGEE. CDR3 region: CASSKTLASYEQYF. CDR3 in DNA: TGTGCCAGCAGCAAAACCCTAGCGTCCTACGAGCAGTACTTC.

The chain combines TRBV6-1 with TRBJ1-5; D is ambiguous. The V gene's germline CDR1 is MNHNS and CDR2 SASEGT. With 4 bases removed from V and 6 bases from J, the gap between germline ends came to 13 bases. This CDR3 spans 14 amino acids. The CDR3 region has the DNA TGTGCCAGCAGTGCACCCGGTAGGGTTCAGCCCCAGCATTTT. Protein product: CASSAPGRVQPQHF.

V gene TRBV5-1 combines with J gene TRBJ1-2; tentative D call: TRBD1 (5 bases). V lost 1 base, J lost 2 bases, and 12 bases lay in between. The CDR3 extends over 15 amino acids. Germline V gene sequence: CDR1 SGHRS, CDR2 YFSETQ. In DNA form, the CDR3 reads TGCGCCAGCAGCTTGCTAGGGACGATGAACTATGGCTACACCTTC. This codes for CASSLLGTMNYGYTF.

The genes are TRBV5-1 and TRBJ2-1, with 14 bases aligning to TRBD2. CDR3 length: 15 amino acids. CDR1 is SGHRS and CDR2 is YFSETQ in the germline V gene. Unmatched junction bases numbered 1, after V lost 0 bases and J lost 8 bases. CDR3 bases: TGCGCCAGCAGCTTGGGACTAGCGGGAGGGGATGAGCAGTTCTTC. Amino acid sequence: CASSLGLAGGDEQFF.

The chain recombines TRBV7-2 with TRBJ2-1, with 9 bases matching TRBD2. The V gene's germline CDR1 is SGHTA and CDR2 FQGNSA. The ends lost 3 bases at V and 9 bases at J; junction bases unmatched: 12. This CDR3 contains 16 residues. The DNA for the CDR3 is TGTGCCAGCAGCTTGTCTAGCGGGGCCTCGGGGGGTGAGCAGTTCTTC. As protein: CASSLSSGASGGEQFF.

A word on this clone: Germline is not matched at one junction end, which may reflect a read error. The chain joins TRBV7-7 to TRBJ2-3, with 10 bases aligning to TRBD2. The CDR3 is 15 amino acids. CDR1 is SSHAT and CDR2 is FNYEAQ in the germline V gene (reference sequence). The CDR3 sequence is CASSRSGGSTDTQYF. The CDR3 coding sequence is TGTGCTAGCAGCCGTAGCGGGGGGTCCACAGATACGCAGTATTTT.

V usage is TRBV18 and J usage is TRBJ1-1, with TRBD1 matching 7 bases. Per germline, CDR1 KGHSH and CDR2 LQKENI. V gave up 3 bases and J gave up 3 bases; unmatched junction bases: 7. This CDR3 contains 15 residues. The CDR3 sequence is CASSPAGGTDTEAFF. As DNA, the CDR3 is TGTGCCAGCTCACCCGCAGGGGGGACGGACACTGAAGCTTTCTTT.

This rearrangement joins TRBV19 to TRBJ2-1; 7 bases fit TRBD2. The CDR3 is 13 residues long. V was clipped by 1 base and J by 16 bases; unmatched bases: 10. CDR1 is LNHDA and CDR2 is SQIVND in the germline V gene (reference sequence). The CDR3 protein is CASSIGGRGIGFF. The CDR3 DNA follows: TGTGCCAGTAGTATAGGAGGGAGGGGAATAGGTTTCTTC.

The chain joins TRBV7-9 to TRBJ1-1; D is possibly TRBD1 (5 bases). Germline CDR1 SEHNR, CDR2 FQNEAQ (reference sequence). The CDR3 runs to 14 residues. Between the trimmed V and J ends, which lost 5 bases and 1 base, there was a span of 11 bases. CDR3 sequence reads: CASSHRDGNTEAFF. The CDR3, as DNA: TGTGCCAGCAGCCACCGGGACGGGAACACTGAAGCTTTCTTT.